Below are 25 T cell receptor beta chains sequenced from a single sample in a study of blood T cell repertoires in COVID-19. The table came from immunoSEQ multiplex PCR; TCRdb's copy has only in-frame clones and leaves some out. In the table there are 240,000 or so clones, 75% to 90% of which are singletons. Material: peripheral blood. Every receptor here comes from an older woman with active or convalescent COVID-19.

The chain uses TRBV19 and TRBJ1-2; 10 bases are shared with TRBD1. J gave up 8 bases and V 4 bases, and 13 bases lay outside the gene matches. Germline CDR1 and CDR2: LNHDA and SQIVND (reference sequence). The CDR3 loop spans 16 amino acids. The CDR3 DNA sequence: TGTGCCAGTAGTACCGGATGGACAGGGGGAGCGTACGGCTACACCTTC. Translation: CASSTGWTGGAYGYTF.

The chain uses TRBV6-6 and TRBJ2-1; no clear D gene. The germline V and J ends were trimmed by 2 bases and 6 bases, with 8 bases remaining between them. In germline, CDR1 is MNHNY, CDR2 SVGAGI (reference sequence). The length of the CDR3 is 13 residues. DNA of the CDR3: TGTGCCAGCAGTTACGAGGCTTTCAATGAGCAGTTCTTC. This translates into CASSYEAFNEQFF.

The chain has TRBV12-3 or TRBV12-4 and TRBJ1-5, with 8 bases lining up with TRBD1. The junction had 2 bases not matched to a gene; V was cut back by 8 bases and J by 5 bases. The CDR3 totals 12 residues. DNA for the CDR3: TGTGCCAGCTCACAGGGGGATCAGCCCCAGCATTTT. Its protein is CASSQGDQPQHF.

This clone was detected once. This rearrangement joins TRBV7-9 to TRBJ1-1, with no clear D. V lost 4 bases and J 7 bases, leaving 16 bases between the germline ends. Germline CDR1 SEHNR, CDR2 FQNEAQ (reference sequence). The CDR3 totals 14 residues. CDR3 loop: CASSSFTGLFEAFF. In DNA, the CDR3 is TGTGCCAGCAGCTCCTTCACTGGACTGTTTGAAGCTTTCTTT.

The chain has TRBV18 and TRBJ1-2, with 9 positions matching TRBD1. The CDR3 has 15 amino acids. The germline gives CDR1 KGHSH, CDR2 LQKENI. After removal of 3 bases from V and 3 bases from J, the junction contained 5 bases not matched to a gene. The CDR3: CASSPLQGADYGYTF. The CDR3 nucleotides are TGTGCCAGCTCACCCCTACAGGGGGCGGACTATGGCTACACCTTC.

The CDR3: CASSSRRMASGGRRTDTQYF. The CDR3 bases are TGTGCCAGCAGCTCCCGCCGAATGGCTAGCGGGGGTCGACGCACAGATACGCAGTATTTT. The chain couples TRBV6-2 or TRBV6-3 to TRBJ2-3; 10 bases fit TRBD2. This CDR3 has 20 amino acids. The V segment lost 6 bases and the J segment 1 base; nucleotides outside the gene matches: 19. Germline CDR1 MNHEY, CDR2 SVGEGT.

This chain joins TRBV5-5 and TRBJ1-2, with D possibly being TRBD1 (6 bases). Trimming took 1 base from V and 2 from J, leaving 15 bases between them. There are 16 residues in the CDR3. CDR1 and CDR2 (germline): SGHKS, YYEKEE (reference sequence). CDR3 sequence reads: CASSLTSSTGNYGYTF. CDR3 DNA sequence: TGTGCCAGCAGCTTGACCTCATCTACAGGGAACTATGGCTACACCTTC.

The gene calls are TRBV19 and TRBJ2-2; a weak D match, TRBD2 (5 bases). Per the germline V gene, CDR1 is LNHDA and CDR2 is SQIVND (reference sequence). V shed 6 bases and J shed 1 base, with 15 bases lying between them. The CDR3 spans 16 residues. The CDR3 sequence: CASSRKTGLNTGELFF. DNA of the CDR3: TGTGCCAGTAGCCGAAAGACGGGATTGAACACCGGGGAGCTGTTTTTT.

The J gene is TRBJ1-4, the V gene TRBV4-1; D possibly corresponds to TRBD1 (6 bases). Trimming removed 3 bases from V and 0 bases from J, with 11 bases in between. Germline V gene data show CDR1 as MGHRA and CDR2 as YSYEKL. This CDR3 comprises 16 residues. Written as DNA, the CDR3 is TGCGCCAGCAGCCAGAGTAGGGGGACAACTAATGAAAAACTGTTTTTT. It is translated as CASSQSRGTTNEKLFF.

The rearrangement joins TRBV29-1 to TRBJ1-2; tentatively, D is TRBD1 (6 bases). CDR1 is SQVTM, CDR2 ANQGSEA, per germline. The CDR3 loop spans 15 amino acids. The V gene lost 0 bases and the J gene lost 5 bases, with 16 bases spanning the gap. CDR3 amino acids: CSVEDLLRQAYGYTF. The CDR3 DNA reads TGCAGCGTTGAAGATCTTCTGAGACAGGCATATGGCTACACCTTC. Supplemented by reference TRBV29-1 and TRBJ1-2, the full variable domain reads SAVISQKPSRDICQRGTSLTIQCQVDSQVTMMFWYRQQPGQSLTLIATANQGSEATYESGFVIDKFPISRPNLTFSTLTVSNMSPEDSSIYLCSVEDLLRQAYGYTFGSGTRLTVV.

V is TRBV9 and J is TRBJ1-4, with D perhaps TRBD1 (5 bases). This CDR3 has 15 residues. Trimming shortened V by 4 bases and J by 7 bases, and 17 bases separated the two germline ends. The V gene's germline CDR1 is SGDLS and CDR2 YYNGEE. CDR3 nucleotide sequence: TGTGCCAGCAGCCAGAGGGAGGGAAGGGGTGAAAAACTGTTTTTT. This translates into CASSQREGRGEKLFF.

The chain joins TRBV5-4 to TRBJ1-2, with 9 bases that match TRBD1. CDR3 length: 16 residues. Germline-derived CDR1 and CDR2 are SGHNT and YYREEE (reference sequence). Trimming at V came to 0 bases and at J to 7 bases, leaving 10 bases not matched to a gene. The CDR3 sequence is CASSLVGQGQLGGYTF. For the CDR3, the DNA is TGTGCCAGCAGCTTGGTGGGACAGGGACAATTGGGTGGCTACACCTTC. Supplemented by reference TRBV5-4 and TRBJ1-2, the full variable domain reads ETGVTQSPTHLIKTRGQQVTLRCSSQSGHNTVSWYQQALGQGPQFIFQYYREEENGRGNFPPRFSGLQFPNYSSELNVNALELDDSALYLCASSLVGQGQLGGYTFGSGTRLTVV.

V is TRBV7-9 and J is TRBJ1-2, with D possibly matching TRBD1 (6 bases). Germline V lookup: CDR1 SEHNR, CDR2 FQNEAQ (reference sequence). The CDR3 is made up of 14 amino acids. Trimming took 3 bases from V and 6 from J, leaving 14 bases between them. The CDR3: CASSLEQGRNGYTF. As DNA, the CDR3 is TGTGCCAGCAGCTTGGAACAGGGCCGAAATGGCTACACCTTC.

The chain joins TRBV5-6 to TRBJ1-1; possible D gene TRBD1, 5 bases. Germline loops: CDR1 SGHDT, CDR2 YYEEEE. This CDR3 region has 16 residues. Trimming took 0 bases from V and 3 from J, leaving 15 bases between them. The CDR3 spells CASSLDRRLGDTEAFF. CDR3 bases: TGTGCCAGCAGCTTGGACAGGAGATTAGGCGACACTGAAGCTTTCTTT.

The gene calls are TRBV5-1 and TRBJ1-4, with 10 bases matching TRBD1. Unmatched junction bases numbered 2, after V lost 3 bases and J lost 6 bases. This CDR3 is built from 14 residues. Germline V CDR1 and CDR2: SGHRS, YFSETQ. This CDR3 reads CASSSDRGYEKLFF. CDR3 coding DNA: TGCGCCAGCAGCTCGGACAGGGGGTATGAAAAACTGTTTTTT.

V and J are TRBV9 and TRBJ2-2, with TRBD1 identical over 7 bases. The V and J ends lost 4 bases and 4 bases, in that order; junction bases with no gene match: 7. Germline V gives CDR1 SGDLS, CDR2 YYNGEE. This CDR3 region has 15 residues. Written as DNA, the CDR3 is TGTGCCAGCAGCCGACGAGACAGGGCCACCGGGGAGCTGTTTTTT. Protein sequence: CASSRRDRATGELFF.

The rearrangement uses TRBV9 and TRBJ2-4; D perhaps matches TRBD2 (7 bases). This CDR3 has 16 amino acids. V was cut by 3 bases and J by 9 bases, with 22 bases left in between. CDR1 is SGDLS, CDR2 YYNGEE, per germline. The CDR3, as DNA: TGTGCCAGCAGCGACACCGGGACCCCGGGGGGCTCCATTCAGTACTTC. Translating gives CASSDTGTPGGSIQYF.

In regard to this clone: The same CDR3 arises from other DNA sequences in this sample as well. The J gene is TRBJ1-1, the V gene TRBV29-1; 7 nucleotides line up with TRBD1. This CDR3 comprises 13 residues. The J segment lost 2 bases and the V segment lost 6 bases, leaving 6 bases of the junction unmatched. Per the germline V gene, CDR1 is SQVTM and CDR2 is ANQGSEA. The CDR3 DNA reads TGCAGCGTCTTGACAGGGCCCAACACTGAAGCTTTCTTT. It is translated as CSVLTGPNTEAFF.

V and J are TRBV12-5 and TRBJ1-2, with TRBD1 identical over 7 bases. CDR3 length: 12 amino acids. Germline CDR1 reads LGHNT; CDR2 reads FRNRAP. The J segment lost 8 bases and the V segment lost 8 bases, leaving 8 bases of the junction unmatched. In nucleotides, the CDR3 is TGTGCTAGTACTCAGGGGGGAGGAGGCTACACCTTC. As protein: CASTQGGGGYTF. Supplemented by reference TRBV12-5 and TRBJ1-2, the full variable domain reads DARVTQTPRHKVTEMGQEVTMRCQPILGHNTVFWYRQTMMQGLELLAYFRNRAPLDDSGMPKDRFSAEMPDATLATLKIQPSEPRDSAVYFCASTQGGGGYTFGSGTRLTVV.

The J gene is TRBJ2-3, the V gene TRBV19, with 10 bases matching TRBD1. Germline trimming cut 6 bases from V and 3 bases from J; bases unmatched to any gene: 9. This CDR3 is built from 16 residues. Looked up from germline, CDR1 is LNHDA and CDR2 is SQIVND (reference sequence). CDR3 nucleotides: TGTGCCAGTAGGACAGGGGGCGCGTCTGTGACAGATACGCAGTATTTT. As protein: CASRTGGASVTDTQYF. Looking up the rest from reference TRBV19 and TRBJ2-3 gives the full variable domain: DGGITQSPKYLFRKEGQNVTLSCEQNLNHDAMYWYRQDPGQGLRLIYYSQIVNDFQKGDIAEGYSVSREKKESFPLTVTSAQKNPTAFYLCASRTGGASVTDTQYFGPGTRLTVL.

The CDR3 nucleotides are TGTGCCAGCAGCGTATATGGGGGGGATCCCGAGCAGTACTTC. Protein sequence: CASSVYGGDPEQYF. The chain is built from TRBV9 and TRBJ2-7, with 7 positions matching TRBD2. Trimming at V came to 1 base and at J to 6 bases, leaving 7 bases not matched to a gene. This CDR3 comprises 14 residues. Germline V gives CDR1 SGDLS, CDR2 YYNGEE.

This chain links TRBV18 with TRBJ2-7; TRBD2 aligns across 7 bases. In germline, CDR1 is KGHSH, CDR2 LQKENI. Unmatched junction bases numbered 8, after V lost 4 bases and J lost 2 bases. This CDR3 region has 15 residues. CDR3 DNA: TGTGCCAGCTCACACTCTGTCGGGGGGACCTACGAGCAGTACTTC. Its protein product is CASSHSVGGTYEQYF.

This rearrangement joins TRBV4-1 to TRBJ1-2, with TRBD1 identical over 7 bases. With V trimmed by 3 bases and J by 10 bases, 8 bases remained unmatched. Germline lookup yields CDR1 MGHRA and CDR2 YSYEKL. This CDR3 contains 13 residues. CDR3 nucleotides: TGCGCCAGCAGCCAGGGGGACAGTTTATCCTACACCTTC. Amino acids: CASSQGDSLSYTF.

The chain uses TRBV5-1 and TRBJ2-7; 7 positions agree with TRBD1. The CDR3 extends over 18 amino acids. V gave up 0 bases and J gave up 2 bases; unmatched junction bases: 14. Germline V gives CDR1 SGHRS, CDR2 YFSETQ. CDR3 coding DNA: TGCGCCAGCAGCTTGGCCGGGACCCAGACAGGGTCGACCTACGAGCAGTACTTC. It yields the protein CASSLAGTQTGSTYEQYF.

A few counts support this clone. The gene calls are TRBV7-9 and TRBJ1-1, with a tentative D call TRBD1 (5 bases). Trimming shortened V by 5 bases and J by 6 bases, and 16 bases separated the two germline ends. Per germline, CDR1 SEHNR and CDR2 FQNEAQ (reference sequence). There are 14 residues in the CDR3. This CDR3 reads CASSAQVRAPEAFF. DNA for the CDR3: TGTGCCAGCAGCGCTCAGGTCAGGGCACCTGAAGCTTTCTTT.